This T cell receptor beta chain was found in a study of identical twins. Whole-study findings and limits: Models, which agreed with sharing between unrelated individuals, nonetheless underestimated the out-of-frame TCR alpha sharing seen in monozygotic twins. Fewer insertions marked abundant cord blood beta clonotypes; young adult naive trended weakly, memory not at all.

A word on this clonotype: Its antigen is not known.

Per germline, CDR1 SGHRS and CDR2 YFSETQ. The ends were cut back, 0 bases at V and 7 bases at J, with 7 bases in the middle. The CDR3 length is 13 residues. TCRdb processed the 5' RACE reads anew with MiXCR; each CDR3 protein has one entry. The sample consists of under 800,000 distinct CDR3 sequences, approximately 21% of them appearing once. These data were likewise used in another study, on T cells expressing NK-cell markers. Per that paper: Dominance of the CD3+CD56-NKG2C+ fraction by these clonotypes also held in several donors.

This clonotype was sampled from a woman aged 18-29 years in good health. This chain connects TRBV5-1 to TRBJ2-2; no reliable D call. Sequencing was performed on PBMCs. In nucleotides, the CDR3 is TGCGCCAGCAGCTTGGGACCCGGCGGGGAGCTGTTTTTT. Its translation is CASSLGPGGELFF.